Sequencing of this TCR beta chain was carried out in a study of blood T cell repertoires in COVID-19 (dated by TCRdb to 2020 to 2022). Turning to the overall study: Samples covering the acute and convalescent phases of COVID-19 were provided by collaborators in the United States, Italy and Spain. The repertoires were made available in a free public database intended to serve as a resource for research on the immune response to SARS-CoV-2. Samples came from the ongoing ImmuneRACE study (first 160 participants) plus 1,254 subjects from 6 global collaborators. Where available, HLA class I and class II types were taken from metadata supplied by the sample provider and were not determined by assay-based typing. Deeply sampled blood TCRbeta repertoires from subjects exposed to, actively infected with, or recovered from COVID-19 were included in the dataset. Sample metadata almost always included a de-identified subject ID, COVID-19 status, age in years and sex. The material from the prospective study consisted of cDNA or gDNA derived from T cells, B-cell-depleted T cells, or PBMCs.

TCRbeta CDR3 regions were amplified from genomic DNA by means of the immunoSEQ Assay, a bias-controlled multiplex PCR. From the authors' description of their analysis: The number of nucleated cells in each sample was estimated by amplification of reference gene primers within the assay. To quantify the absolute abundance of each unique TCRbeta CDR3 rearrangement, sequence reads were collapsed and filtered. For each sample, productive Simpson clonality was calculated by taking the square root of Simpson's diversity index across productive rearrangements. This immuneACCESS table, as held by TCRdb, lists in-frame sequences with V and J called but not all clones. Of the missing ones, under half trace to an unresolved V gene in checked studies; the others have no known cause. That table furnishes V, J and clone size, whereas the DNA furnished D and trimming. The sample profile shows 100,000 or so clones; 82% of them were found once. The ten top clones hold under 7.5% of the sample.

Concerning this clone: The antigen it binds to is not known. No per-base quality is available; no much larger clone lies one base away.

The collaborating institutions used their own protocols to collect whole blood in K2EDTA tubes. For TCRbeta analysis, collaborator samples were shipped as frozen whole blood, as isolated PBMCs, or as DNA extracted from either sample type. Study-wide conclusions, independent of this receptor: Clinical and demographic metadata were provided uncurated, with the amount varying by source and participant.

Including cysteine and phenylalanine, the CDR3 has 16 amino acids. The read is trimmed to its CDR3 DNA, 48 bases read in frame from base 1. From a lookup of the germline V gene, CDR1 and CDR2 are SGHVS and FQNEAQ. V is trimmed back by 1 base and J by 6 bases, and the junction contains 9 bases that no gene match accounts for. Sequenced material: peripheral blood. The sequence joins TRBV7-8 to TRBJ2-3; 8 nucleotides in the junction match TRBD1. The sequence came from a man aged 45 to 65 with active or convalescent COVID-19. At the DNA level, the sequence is TGTGCCAGCAGCTTAGAGGTTCAGGGGGCGCGTGATACGCAGTATTTT. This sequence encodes CASSLEVQGARDTQYF. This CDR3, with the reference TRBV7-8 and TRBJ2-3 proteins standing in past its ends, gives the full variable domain GAGVSQSPRYKVAKRGQDVALRCDPISGHVSLFWYQQALGQGPEFLTYFQNEAQLDKSGLPSDRFFAERPEGSVSTLKIQRTQQEDSAVYLCASSLEVQGARDTQYFGPGTRLTVL.